This T cell receptor (beta chain) derives from a study of shared clonotypes between healthy human individuals. Germline V gives CDR1 MNHNY, CDR2 SVGAGI (reference sequence). This CDR3 is built from 12 residues. Trimming cost V 4 bases and J 13 bases; bases outside gene matches: 8. Clones were read by immunoSEQ multiplex PCR, and TCRdb kept only the in-frame ones, dropping some. Of 780,000 or so clones in the sample, 55% to 75% were seen once. This clone was found a few times. This sequence was found in a woman aged 25-40 years in good health. This rearrangement joins TRBV6-6 to TRBJ1-1; TRBD1 agrees at 8 bases. The sample consisted of memory CD4+ T cells sorted from blood. This sample's subset: CD45RA-negative fraction. Written as DNA, the CDR3 is TGTGCCAGCAGTTTCCAGGGGGCCGGGAGTTTCTTT. This translates into CASSFQGAGSFF.